The 20 T cell receptor beta chains below all came from one sample that was sequenced in a study of blood T cell repertoires in COVID-19. Sequencing was performed with immunoSEQ multiplex PCR; in TCRdb, only in-frame clones are kept and a portion is missing. The data contain about 180,000 clones, approximately 89% of them singletons. The sequenced sample consisted of peripheral blood. Receptors were obtained from a man in his forties or fifties with active or convalescent COVID-19.

V usage is TRBV2 and J usage is TRBJ2-7, with D possibly being TRBD2 (5 bases). CDR1 and CDR2 from the germline V gene are SNHLY and FYNNEI. CDR3 size: 13 residues. The V and J ends lost 5 bases and 0 bases respectively, with 8 bases between them. CDR3 coding DNA: TGTGCCAGCAGTAGCGGTTACTCCTACGAGCAGTACTTC. Encoded protein: CASSSGYSYEQYF. The full variable domain, its missing parts supplied by reference TRBV2 and TRBJ2-7, is EPEVTQTPSHQVTQMGQEVILRCVPISNHLYFYWYRQILGQKVEFLVSFYNNEISEKSEIFDDQFSVERPDGSNFTLKIRSTKLEDSAMYFCASSSGYSYEQYFGPGTRLTVT.

V is TRBV23-1 and J is TRBJ2-7; TRBD2 aligns across 8 bases. TRBV23-1 is flagged as an ORF with uncertain function. The CDR3 is 14 residues long. The V gene end was trimmed by 7 bases and the J gene end by 0 bases; junction bases not matched to a gene: 5. The CDR3 sequence: CASKGLGSSYEQYF. In DNA, the CDR3 is TGCGCCAGCAAGGGACTAGGTAGCTCCTACGAGCAGTACTTC.

The rearrangement uses TRBV5-1 and TRBJ1-1; 8 bases line up with TRBD1. Germline CDR1 is SGHRS and CDR2 is YFSETQ. The V gene end was trimmed by 0 bases and the J gene end by 4 bases; junction bases not matched to a gene: 8. This CDR3 has 16 residues. Here the CDR3 DNA reads TGCGCCAGCAGCTTGGCTCAGGGGGCGCGTTCCACTGAAGCTTTCTTT. Translating it yields CASSLAQGARSTEAFF.

This clone came up a few times. The chain couples TRBV7-2 to TRBJ1-3, with D possibly being TRBD1 (5 bases). CDR3 length: 13 residues. Germline V CDR1 and CDR2: SGHTA, FQGNSA. Between the trimmed V and J ends, which lost 5 bases and 4 bases, there was a span of 9 bases. DNA for the CDR3: TGTGCCAGCAGCGCCCAGGGAGGAAACACCATATATTTT. Its protein is CASSAQGGNTIYF.

V usage is TRBV5-4 and J usage is TRBJ1-1, with a weak D call TRBD1 (5 bases). V was shortened by 0 bases and J by 0 bases, with 15 bases between the two germline ends. The germline CDR1 and CDR2 sequences are SGHNT and YYREEE (reference sequence). The CDR3 extends over 17 amino acids. CDR3 nucleotides: TGTGCCAGCAGCTTGGGGGGCGCCGTAAGAGTGAACACTGAAGCTTTCTTT. Translation: CASSLGGAVRVNTEAFF.

This clone is a singleton in its sample. The chain combines TRBV5-4 with TRBJ1-4; D may be TRBD1 (5 bases). V was shortened by 3 bases and J by 2 bases, with 11 bases between the two germline ends. Germline loops: CDR1 SGHNT, CDR2 YYREEE (reference sequence). The CDR3 runs to 15 residues. CDR3 in DNA: TGTGCCAGCAGCTCCGGGGGTTTTACTAATGAAAAACTGTTTTTT. Protein product: CASSSGGFTNEKLFF.

The chain links TRBV7-3 to TRBJ1-1; D is undetermined. V lost 1 base to trimming and J lost 0 bases, with 9 bases between them. The CDR3 is 15 residues long. The V gene's germline CDR1 is SGHTA and CDR2 FQGTGA. For the CDR3, the DNA is TGTGCCAGCAGCTTAATCCCGGGGATGAACACTGAAGCTTTCTTT. Translated, it gives CASSLIPGMNTEAFF.

The rearrangement links TRBV11-2 to TRBJ2-7, with D perhaps TRBD1 (7 bases). Looked up from germline, CDR1 is SGHAT and CDR2 is FQNNGV. The ends were cut back, 5 bases at V and 4 bases at J, with 21 bases in the middle. The CDR3 is made up of 16 amino acids. This chain's CDR3 is CASSKLKQGRFYEQYF. The CDR3 DNA is TGTGCCAGCAGCAAACTTAAACAGGGGAGGTTTTACGAGCAGTACTTC.

The V call is TRBV20-1, the J call TRBJ2-1; the D is unclear. The V end was cut by 5 bases, the J end by 6 bases, with 5 bases between. The CDR3 is 10 amino acids. CDR1 and CDR2 from the germline V gene are DFQATT and SNEGSKA (reference sequence). CDR3 sequence reads: CSAALNEQFF. The CDR3 DNA reads as TGCAGTGCTGCGCTCAATGAGCAGTTCTTC.

V is TRBV11-1 and J is TRBJ2-7, with TRBD1 matching over 7 bases. The germline V gene has CDR1 SGHAT and CDR2 FQDESV (reference sequence). After removal of 0 bases from V and 12 bases from J, the junction contained 2 bases not matched to a gene. The length of the CDR3 is 11 residues. The DNA of the CDR3 is TGTGCCAGCAGCTTAGCGCGGACAGGGTACTTC. It is translated as CASSLARTGYF.

V and J are TRBV24-1 and TRBJ2-1; tentative D call: TRBD2 (6 bases). This CDR3 comprises 17 residues. V was shortened by 3 bases and J by 4 bases, with 18 bases between the two germline ends. CDR1 and CDR2 from the germline V gene are KGHDR and SFDVKD. For the CDR3, the DNA is TGTGCCACCAGTGATACTCCCCGCGGGACGCGATACAATGAGCAGTTCTTC. The encoded protein is CATSDTPRGTRYNEQFF.

This sequence joins TRBV10-1 and TRBJ2-3; 9 bases map to TRBD2. The V and J ends lost 2 bases and 2 bases, in that order; junction bases with no gene match: 5. The germline CDR1 and CDR2 sequences are WNHNN and SYGVQD (reference sequence). This CDR3 has 16 amino acids. CDR3 sequence reads: CASSEGAGGHTDTQYF. In DNA, the CDR3 is TGCGCCAGCAGTGAGGGAGCGGGGGGACACACAGATACGCAGTATTTT.

This chain links TRBV13 with TRBJ2-2; 8 bases map to TRBD2. V lost 4 bases, J lost 1 base, and 5 bases stayed unmatched. In germline, CDR1 is PRHDT, CDR2 FYEKMQ (reference sequence). This CDR3 region has 16 residues. The DNA of the CDR3 is TGTGCCAGCAGCTCCAGTCTAGCGGGGAACACCGGGGAGCTGTTTTTT. Amino acids: CASSSSLAGNTGELFF.

The chain is built from TRBV6-4 and TRBJ2-7; perhaps TRBD1 as D (7 bases). The germline V and J ends were trimmed by 3 bases and 7 bases, with 16 bases remaining between them. Germline V gene sequence: CDR1 MRHNA, CDR2 SNTAGT. There are 14 residues in the CDR3. CDR3 sequence (DNA): TGTGCCAGCAGTGAAGTGGAGGGGGCGAGGGAGCAGTACTTC. Amino acid sequence: CASSEVEGAREQYF.

The rearrangement links TRBV5-1 to TRBJ1-1; TRBD1 agrees at 10 bases. The CDR3 spans 14 residues. In germline, CDR1 is SGHRS, CDR2 YFSETQ. V shed 4 bases and J 4 bases; nucleotides not matched to a gene: 4. DNA of the CDR3: TGCGCCAGCAGCCAGGACAGGGGGGGCACTGAAGCTTTCTTT. It encodes CASSQDRGGTEAFF. Using reference TRBV5-1 and TRBJ1-1 for the parts outside the CDR3, the full variable domain is KAGVTQTPRYLIKTRGQQVTLSCSPISGHRSVSWYQQTPGQGLQFLFEYFSETQRNKGNFPGRFSGRQFSNSRSEMNVSTLELGDSALYLCASSQDRGGTEAFFGQGTRLTVV.

J is TRBJ2-2 and V is TRBV6-5; D uncertain. Per the germline V gene, CDR1 is MNHEY and CDR2 is SVGAGI. The CDR3 has 14 residues. V lost 5 bases to trimming and J lost 3 bases, with 10 bases between them. CDR3 nucleotides: TGTGCCAGCAGTACTCGACGGGACACCGGGGAGCTGTTTTTT. Its translation: CASSTRRDTGELFF.

The genes are TRBV5-5 and TRBJ1-5, with TRBD1 as a possible D gene (6 bases). The CDR3 has 14 residues. Germline loops: CDR1 SGHKS, CDR2 YYEKEE (reference sequence). Trimming removed 0 bases from V and 5 bases from J, with 9 bases in between. The CDR3 DNA reads as TGTGCCAGCAGCTTGGGTGCAGGGGATCAGCCCCAGCATTTT. Amino acids: CASSLGAGDQPQHF.

J is TRBJ1-5 and V is TRBV19; TRBD1 might be the D (5 bases). The CDR3 consists of 14 residues. Looked up from germline, CDR1 is LNHDA and CDR2 is SQIVND (reference sequence). The V end was cut by 2 bases, the J end by 5 bases, with 10 bases between. The CDR3, as DNA: TGTGCCAGTAGTATAAGTTGGGGGGATCAGCCCCAGCATTTT. Its protein is CASSISWGDQPQHF.

The chain has TRBV11-2 and TRBJ2-7; 13 bases are a match to TRBD2. The germline V gene has CDR1 SGHAT and CDR2 FQNNGV. V lost 6 bases to trimming and J lost 7 bases; unmatched junction nucleotides: 9. The CDR3 totals 15 residues. The CDR3 reads CASRAGTSGEVEQYF. CDR3 coding DNA: TGTGCCAGCAGAGCGGGGACTAGCGGGGAGGTTGAGCAGTACTTC.

The table lists this clone with a few counts. V and J are TRBV5-1 and TRBJ1-1; D not certain. The CDR3 has 16 residues. The germline gives CDR1 SGHRS, CDR2 YFSETQ. V was clipped by 3 bases and J by 8 bases, with 23 bases between them. The CDR3 region is CASSWRSIQRGGEAFF. The DNA for the CDR3 is TGCGCCAGCAGCTGGCGAAGTATCCAGCGAGGAGGAGAAGCTTTCTTT.